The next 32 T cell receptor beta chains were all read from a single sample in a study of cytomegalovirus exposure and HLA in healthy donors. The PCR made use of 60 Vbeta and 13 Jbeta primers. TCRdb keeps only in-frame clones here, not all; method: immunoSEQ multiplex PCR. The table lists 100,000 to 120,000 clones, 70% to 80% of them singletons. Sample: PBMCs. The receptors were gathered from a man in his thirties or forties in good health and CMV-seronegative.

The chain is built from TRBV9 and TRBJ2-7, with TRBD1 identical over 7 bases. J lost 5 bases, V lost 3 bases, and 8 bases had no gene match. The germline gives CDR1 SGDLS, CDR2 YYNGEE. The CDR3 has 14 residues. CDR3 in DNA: TGTGCCAGCAGCGGGACCGGGACAGCCCACGAGCAGTACTTC. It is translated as CASSGTGTAHEQYF.

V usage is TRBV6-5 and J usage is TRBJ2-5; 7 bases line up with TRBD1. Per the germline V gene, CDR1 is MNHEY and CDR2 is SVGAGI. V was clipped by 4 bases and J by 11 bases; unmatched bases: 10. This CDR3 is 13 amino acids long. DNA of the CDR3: TGTGCCAGCAGTTCCACAGGGGTCGGAGAGCAGTACTTC. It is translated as CASSSTGVGEQYF.

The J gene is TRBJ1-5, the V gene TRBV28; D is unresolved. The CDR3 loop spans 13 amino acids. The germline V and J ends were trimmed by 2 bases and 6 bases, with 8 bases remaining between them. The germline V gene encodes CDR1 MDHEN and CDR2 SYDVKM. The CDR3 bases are TGTGCCAGCAGTTTACACACAAGTCAGCCCCAGCATTTT. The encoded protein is CASSLHTSQPQHF.

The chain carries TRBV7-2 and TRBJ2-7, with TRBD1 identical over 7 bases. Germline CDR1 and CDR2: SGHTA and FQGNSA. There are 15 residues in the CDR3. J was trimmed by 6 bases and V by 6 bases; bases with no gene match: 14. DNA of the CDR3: TGTGCCAGCAGTTTTACGTCTCTACAGGGGCGCGAGCAGTACTTC. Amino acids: CASSFTSLQGREQYF.

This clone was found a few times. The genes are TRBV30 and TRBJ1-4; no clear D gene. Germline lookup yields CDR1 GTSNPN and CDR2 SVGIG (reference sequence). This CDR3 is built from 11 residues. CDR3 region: CVASIGEKLFF. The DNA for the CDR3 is TGTGTAGCAAGTATCGGTGAAAAACTGTTTTTT.

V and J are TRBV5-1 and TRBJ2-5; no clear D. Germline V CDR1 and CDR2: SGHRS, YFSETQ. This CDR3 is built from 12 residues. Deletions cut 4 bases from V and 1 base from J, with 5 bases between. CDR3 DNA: TGCGCCAGCAGCCCCTTCCAAGAGACCCAGTACTTC. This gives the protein CASSPFQETQYF.

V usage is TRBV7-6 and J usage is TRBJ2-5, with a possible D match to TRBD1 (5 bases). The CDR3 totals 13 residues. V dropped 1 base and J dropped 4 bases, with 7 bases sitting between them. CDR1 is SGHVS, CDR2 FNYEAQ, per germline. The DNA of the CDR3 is TGTGCCAGCAGCTTAGGACAGCTAGAGACCCAGTACTTC. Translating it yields CASSLGQLETQYF. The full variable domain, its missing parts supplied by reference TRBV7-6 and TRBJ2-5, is GAGVSQSPRYKVTKRGQDVALRCDPISGHVSLYWYRQALGQGPEFLTYFNYEAQQDKSGLPNDRFSAERPEGSISTLTIQRTEQRDSAMYRCASSLGQLETQYFGPGTRLLVL.

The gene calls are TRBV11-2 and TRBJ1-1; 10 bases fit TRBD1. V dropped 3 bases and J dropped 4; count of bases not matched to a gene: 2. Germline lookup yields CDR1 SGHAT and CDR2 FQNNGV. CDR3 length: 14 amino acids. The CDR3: CASSLGTGVTEAFF. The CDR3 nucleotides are TGTGCCAGCAGCTTGGGGACAGGGGTCACTGAAGCTTTCTTT.

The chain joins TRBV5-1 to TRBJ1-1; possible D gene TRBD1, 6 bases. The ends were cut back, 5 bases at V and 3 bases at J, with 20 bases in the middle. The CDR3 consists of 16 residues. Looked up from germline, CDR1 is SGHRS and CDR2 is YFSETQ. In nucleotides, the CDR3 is TGCGCCAGCAGTCCTCAGGGGATCAATTTTGACACTGAAGCTTTCTTT. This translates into CASSPQGINFDTEAFF.

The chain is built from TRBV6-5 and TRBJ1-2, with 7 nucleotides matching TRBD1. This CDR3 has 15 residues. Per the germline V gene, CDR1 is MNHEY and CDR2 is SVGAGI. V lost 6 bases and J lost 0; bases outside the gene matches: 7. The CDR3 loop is CASRGQAVANYGYTF. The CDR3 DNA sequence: TGTGCCAGCAGAGGACAGGCAGTTGCTAACTATGGCTACACCTTC.

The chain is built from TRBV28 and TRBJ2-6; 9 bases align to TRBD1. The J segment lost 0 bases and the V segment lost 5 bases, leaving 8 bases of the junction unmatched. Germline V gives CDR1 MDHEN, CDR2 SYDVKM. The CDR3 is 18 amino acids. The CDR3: CASSVTGGAFSGANVLTF. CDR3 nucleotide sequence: TGTGCCAGCAGTGTCACAGGGGGCGCCTTCTCTGGGGCCAACGTCCTGACTTTC.

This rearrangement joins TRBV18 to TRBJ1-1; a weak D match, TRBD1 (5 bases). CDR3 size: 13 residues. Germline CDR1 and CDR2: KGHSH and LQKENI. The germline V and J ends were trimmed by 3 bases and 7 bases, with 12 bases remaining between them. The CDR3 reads CASSPLQDGEAFF. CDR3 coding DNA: TGTGCCAGCTCACCTTTACAGGACGGTGAAGCTTTCTTT.

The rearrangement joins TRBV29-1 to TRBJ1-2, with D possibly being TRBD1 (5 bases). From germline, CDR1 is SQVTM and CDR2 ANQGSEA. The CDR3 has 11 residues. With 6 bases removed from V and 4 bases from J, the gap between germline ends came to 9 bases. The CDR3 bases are TGCAGCGTGCAGGGTGGCTATGGCTACACCTTC. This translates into CSVQGGYGYTF. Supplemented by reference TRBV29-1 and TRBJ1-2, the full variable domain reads SAVISQKPSRDICQRGTSLTIQCQVDSQVTMMFWYRQQPGQSLTLIATANQGSEATYESGFVIDKFPISRPNLTFSTLTVSNMSPEDSSIYLCSVQGGYGYTFGSGTRLTVV.

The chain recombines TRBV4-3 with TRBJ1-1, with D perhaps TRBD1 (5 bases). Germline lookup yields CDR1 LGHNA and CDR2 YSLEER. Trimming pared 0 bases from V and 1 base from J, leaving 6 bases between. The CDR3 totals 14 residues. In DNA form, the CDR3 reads TGCGCCAGCAGCCAAGAGACAGCGAACACTGAAGCTTTCTTT. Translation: CASSQETANTEAFF.

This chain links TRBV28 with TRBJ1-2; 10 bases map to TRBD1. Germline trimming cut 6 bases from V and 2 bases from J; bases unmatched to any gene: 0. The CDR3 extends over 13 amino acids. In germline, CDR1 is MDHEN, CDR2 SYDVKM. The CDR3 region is CASRTGGNYGYTF. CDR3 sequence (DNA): TGTGCCAGCAGGACAGGGGGCAACTATGGCTACACCTTC.

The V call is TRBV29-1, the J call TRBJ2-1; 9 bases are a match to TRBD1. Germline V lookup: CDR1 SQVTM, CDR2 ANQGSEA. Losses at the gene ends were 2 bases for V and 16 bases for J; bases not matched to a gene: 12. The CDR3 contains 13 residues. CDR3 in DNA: TGCAGCGTTGAACTCCCCGGGGGGACAGGGCCCTTCTTC. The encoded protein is CSVELPGGTGPFF.

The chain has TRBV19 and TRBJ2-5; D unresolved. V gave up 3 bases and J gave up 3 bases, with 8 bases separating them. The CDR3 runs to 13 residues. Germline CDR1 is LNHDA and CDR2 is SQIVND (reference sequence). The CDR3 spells CASSIRIEETQYF. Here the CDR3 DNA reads TGTGCCAGTAGTATCCGCATAGAAGAGACCCAGTACTTC.

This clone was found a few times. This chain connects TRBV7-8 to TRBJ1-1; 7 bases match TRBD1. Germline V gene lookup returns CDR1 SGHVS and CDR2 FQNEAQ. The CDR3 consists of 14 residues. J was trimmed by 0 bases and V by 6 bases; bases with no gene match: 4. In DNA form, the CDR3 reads TGTGCCAGCAGACCGGGACAGATGAACACTGAAGCTTTCTTT. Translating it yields CASRPGQMNTEAFF. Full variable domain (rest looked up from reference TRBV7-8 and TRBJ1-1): GAGVSQSPRYKVAKRGQDVALRCDPISGHVSLFWYQQALGQGPEFLTYFQNEAQLDKSGLPSDRFFAERPEGSVSTLKIQRTQQEDSAVYLCASRPGQMNTEAFFGQGTRLTVV.

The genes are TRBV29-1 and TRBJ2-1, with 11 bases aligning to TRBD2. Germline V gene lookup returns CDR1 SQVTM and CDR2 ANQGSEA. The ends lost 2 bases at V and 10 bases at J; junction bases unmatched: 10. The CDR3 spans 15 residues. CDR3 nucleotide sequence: TGCAGCGTTGAACCCGATAGCGGGAGGGAGCGCGAGCAGTTCTTC. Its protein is CSVEPDSGREREQFF.

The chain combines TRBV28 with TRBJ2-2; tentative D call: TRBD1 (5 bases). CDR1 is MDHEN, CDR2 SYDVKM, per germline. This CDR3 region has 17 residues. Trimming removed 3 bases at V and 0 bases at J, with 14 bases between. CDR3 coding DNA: TGTGCCAGCAGTTTCAAAAGGGGTGCGGCGAACACCGGGGAGCTGTTTTTT. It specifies CASSFKRGAANTGELFF.

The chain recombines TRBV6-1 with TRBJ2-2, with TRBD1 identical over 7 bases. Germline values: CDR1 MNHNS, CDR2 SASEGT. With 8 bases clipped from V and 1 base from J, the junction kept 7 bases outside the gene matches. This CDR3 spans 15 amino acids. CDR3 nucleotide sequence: TGTGCCAGCTCCATCCGGACAGGGAACACCGGGGAGCTGTTTTTT. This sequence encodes CASSIRTGNTGELFF.

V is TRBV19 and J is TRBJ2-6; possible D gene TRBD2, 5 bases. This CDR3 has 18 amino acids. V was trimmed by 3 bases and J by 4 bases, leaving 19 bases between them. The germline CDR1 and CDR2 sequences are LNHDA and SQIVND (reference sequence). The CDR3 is CASSMFFTGLAGANVLTF. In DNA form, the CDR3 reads TGTGCCAGTAGTATGTTTTTCACCGGCCTAGCAGGGGCCAACGTCCTGACTTTC.

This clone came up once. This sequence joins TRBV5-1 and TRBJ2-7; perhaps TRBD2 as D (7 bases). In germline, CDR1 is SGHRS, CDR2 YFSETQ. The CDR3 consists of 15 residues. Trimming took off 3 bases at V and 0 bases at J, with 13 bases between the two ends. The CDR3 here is CASSYQRDISYEQYF. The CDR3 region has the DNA TGCGCCAGCAGCTATCAGCGGGACATCTCCTACGAGCAGTACTTC. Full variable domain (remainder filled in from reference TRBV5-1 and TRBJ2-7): KAGVTQTPRYLIKTRGQQVTLSCSPISGHRSVSWYQQTPGQGLQFLFEYFSETQRNKGNFPGRFSGRQFSNSRSEMNVSTLELGDSALYLCASSYQRDISYEQYFGPGTRLTVT.

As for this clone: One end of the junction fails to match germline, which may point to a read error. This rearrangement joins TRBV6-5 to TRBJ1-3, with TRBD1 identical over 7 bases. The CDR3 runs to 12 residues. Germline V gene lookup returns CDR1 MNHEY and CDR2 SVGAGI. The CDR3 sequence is CASGSTGATICF. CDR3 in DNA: TGTGCCAGCGGATCCACAGGGGCGACCATATGTTTT.

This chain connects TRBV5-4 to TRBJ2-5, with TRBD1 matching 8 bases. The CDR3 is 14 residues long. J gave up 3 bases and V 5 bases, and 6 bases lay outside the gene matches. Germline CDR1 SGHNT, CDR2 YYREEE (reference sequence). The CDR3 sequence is CASRPGQVKETQYF. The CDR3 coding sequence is TGTGCCAGCAGGCCGGGACAGGTAAAAGAGACCCAGTACTTC.

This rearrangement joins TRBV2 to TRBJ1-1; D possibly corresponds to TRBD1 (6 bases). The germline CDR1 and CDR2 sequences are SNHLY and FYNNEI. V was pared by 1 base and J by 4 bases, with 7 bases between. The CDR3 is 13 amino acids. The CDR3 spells CASSEVGGTEAFF. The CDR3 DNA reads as TGTGCCAGCAGTGAAGTAGGGGGCACTGAAGCTTTCTTT.

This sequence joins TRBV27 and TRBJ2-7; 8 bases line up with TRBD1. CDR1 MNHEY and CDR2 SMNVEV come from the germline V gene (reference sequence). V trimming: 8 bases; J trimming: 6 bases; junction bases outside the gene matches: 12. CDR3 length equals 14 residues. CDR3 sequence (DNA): TGTGCCAGCGGCCGGACAGGGAATGGGGGCGAGCAGTACTTC. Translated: CASGRTGNGGEQYF.

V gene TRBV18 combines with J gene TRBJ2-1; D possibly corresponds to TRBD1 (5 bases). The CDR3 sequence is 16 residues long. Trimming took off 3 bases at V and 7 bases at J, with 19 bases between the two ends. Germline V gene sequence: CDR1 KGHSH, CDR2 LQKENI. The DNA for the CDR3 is TGTGCCAGCTCACCGGCCTTCGGCAGGGTAGGGAATGAGCAGTTCTTC. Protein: CASSPAFGRVGNEQFF.

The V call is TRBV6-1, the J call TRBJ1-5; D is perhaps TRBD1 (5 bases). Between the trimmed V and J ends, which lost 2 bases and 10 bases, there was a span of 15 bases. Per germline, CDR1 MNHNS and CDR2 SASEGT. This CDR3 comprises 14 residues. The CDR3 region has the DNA TGTGCCAGCAGTGAATCAGGAGGGGCGAAACCCCAGCATTTT. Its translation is CASSESGGAKPQHF.

CDR3: CASSRSGTGDYLNQPQHF. The CDR3, as DNA: TGTGCCAGCAGTAGATCCGGGACAGGGGATTATTTGAATCAGCCCCAGCATTTT. V and J are TRBV28 and TRBJ1-5, with 10 bases matching TRBD1. J was trimmed by 4 bases and V by 5 bases; bases with no gene match: 14. This CDR3 has 18 residues. The V gene's germline CDR1 is MDHEN and CDR2 SYDVKM.

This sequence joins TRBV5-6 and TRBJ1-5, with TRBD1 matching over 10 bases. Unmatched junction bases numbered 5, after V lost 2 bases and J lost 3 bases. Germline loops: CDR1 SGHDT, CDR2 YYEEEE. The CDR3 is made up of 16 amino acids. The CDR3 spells CASSFMTGGPNQPQHF. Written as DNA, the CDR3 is TGTGCCAGCAGCTTCATGACAGGGGGCCCCAATCAGCCCCAGCATTTT.

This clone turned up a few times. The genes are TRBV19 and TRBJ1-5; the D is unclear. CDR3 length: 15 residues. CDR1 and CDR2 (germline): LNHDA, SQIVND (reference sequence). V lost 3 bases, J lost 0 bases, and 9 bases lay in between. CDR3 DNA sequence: TGTGCCAGTAGTATGGTCGTCGGTAGCAATCAGCCCCAGCATTTT. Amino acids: CASSMVVGSNQPQHF.